Listed here is a single T cell receptor (beta chain). The data were obtained in a study of blood T cell repertoires in COVID-19. Looking at the study overall: PBMCs, B-cell-depleted T cells, or T cells provided the cDNA or gDNA that made up the material.

V dropped 7 bases and J dropped 2; count of bases not matched to a gene: 6. Germline V lookup: CDR1 MNHEY, CDR2 SVGAGI. The CDR3 has 14 amino acids. How the authors handled the data: Estimation of nucleated cell counts relied on the amplification of reference gene primers. Only in-frame clones appear in the TCRdb table, and some are missing; sequencing was by immunoSEQ multiplex PCR. V and J calls plus clone size are reproduced from that table; the DNA served to infer D and trimming. Of more than 45,000 clones listed, 83% were seen once; the top ten hold around 8%. Sequenced material: peripheral blood. The rearrangement joins TRBV6-5 to TRBJ2-7; 9 nucleotides line up with TRBD1. The clonotype comes from a man aged 80 or over in a cohort sampled during active COVID-19. The CDR3 region has the DNA TGTGCCAGCACCACGGGACAGGGAGCCTACGAGCAGTACTTC. This sequence encodes CASTTGQGAYEQYF.